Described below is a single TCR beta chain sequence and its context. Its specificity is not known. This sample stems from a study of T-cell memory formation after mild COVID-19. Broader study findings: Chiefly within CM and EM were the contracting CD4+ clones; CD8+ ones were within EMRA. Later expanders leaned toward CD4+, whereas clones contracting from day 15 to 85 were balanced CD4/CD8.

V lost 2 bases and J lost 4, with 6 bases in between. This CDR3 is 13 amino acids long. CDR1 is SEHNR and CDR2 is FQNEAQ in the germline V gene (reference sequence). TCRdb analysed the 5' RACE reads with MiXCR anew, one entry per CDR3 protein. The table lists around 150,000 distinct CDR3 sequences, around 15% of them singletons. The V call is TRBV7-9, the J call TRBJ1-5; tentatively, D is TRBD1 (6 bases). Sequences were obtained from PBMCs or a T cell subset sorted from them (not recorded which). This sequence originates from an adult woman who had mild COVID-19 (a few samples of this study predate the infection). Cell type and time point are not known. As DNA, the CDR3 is TGTGCCAGCAGCTTACAGGGGAATCAGCCCCAGCATTTT. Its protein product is CASSLQGNQPQHF.